The T cell receptor (beta chain) described here comes from a study of patients and donors after allogeneic stem cell transplantation. J was trimmed by 3 bases and V by 7 bases; bases with no gene match: 6. There are 14 residues in the CDR3. From the RT-PCR reads, TCRdb called clonotypes with MiXCR, one entry per CDR3 protein. The profile covers around 150,000 distinct CDR3 sequences, with 37% appearing a single time and 50% taken by the ten largest. Sequenced input: blood, either unsorted or a sorted T cell fraction (not recorded which). This sequence joins TRBV12-3 or TRBV12-4 and TRBJ1-1, with 9 bases matching TRBD1. The sequence was collected from a human donor who was either an allogeneic HSCT recipient or a stem cell or donor lymphocyte infusion donor (not recorded which). It is not recorded whose cells these are; they may come from a transplant donor. The CDR3 DNA is TGTGCCAGCACTAGAGACAGGGGGGACACTGAAGCTTTCTTT. Translating gives CASTRDRGDTEAFF.